This paragraph covers one T cell receptor beta chain sequence. This record belongs to a study of blood T cell repertoires in COVID-19. Study as a whole: T cells, B-cell-depleted T cells, or PBMCs supplied cDNA or gDNA.

CDR3 length equals 16 residues. Per the germline V gene, CDR1 is LGHDT and CDR2 is YNNKEL (reference sequence). Between the trimmed V and J ends, which lost 0 bases and 0 bases, there was a span of 9 bases. Some clones are missing from TCRdb's copy, which holds only in-frame ones; the method was immunoSEQ multiplex PCR. The repertoire consists of about 220,000 clones, with 75% to 90% occurring once and the leading ten covering more than 3%. This clonotype originated in a woman aged 18-29 years in a cohort exposed to, infected with or recovered from COVID-19 (not recorded which). V is TRBV3-1 (or the pseudogene TRBV3-2) and J is TRBJ1-3; D unclear. The sample taken for sequencing was PBMCs or T cells enriched from blood (not recorded which). The CDR3 DNA reads as TGTGCCAGCAGCCAAGATACACGGAGCTCTGGAAACACCATATATTTT. It yields the protein CASSQDTRSSGNTIYF.